This TCR delta chain was profiled in a study of γδ T cells in repeated Plasmodium falciparum infection. Across the whole study: Over around 630 days, donors received four mosquito-bite P. falciparum NF54 infections. Samples were taken at baseline, before some infections, and 21 days after each. Malian gammadelta TCRs were studied during no-transmission periods and across acute malaria episodes.

TCRdb reanalysed the multiplex PCR reads via CATT. The sample carries around 52,000 delta-chain clones, approximately 1.5% recorded once. General study findings and limits: Malian donors came from one small rural village, predominantly one ethnic group.

This clone showed up just a few times. What it binds is not known. Given a far larger clone just one base away, this is likely a sequencing read error. At the DNA level, this CDR3 is encoded by other sequences in the same sample as well. Sequenced sample: gamma-delta T cells from blood. This sequence was found in a pool of human donors (malaria-infected and uninfected, not separated).

The CDR3 here is CALGELELFLRPYWGIRSGTAQLFF. CDR3 sequence (DNA): TGTGCTCTTGGGGAACTAGAGCTGTTCCTACGTCCTTACTGGGGGATACGCTCGGGGACAGCTCAACTCTTCTTT. J is TRDJ2 and V is TRDV1, with 13 nucleotides matching TRDD3. The CDR3 is 25 amino acids. CDR1 is TSWWSYY, CDR2 QGS, per germline.